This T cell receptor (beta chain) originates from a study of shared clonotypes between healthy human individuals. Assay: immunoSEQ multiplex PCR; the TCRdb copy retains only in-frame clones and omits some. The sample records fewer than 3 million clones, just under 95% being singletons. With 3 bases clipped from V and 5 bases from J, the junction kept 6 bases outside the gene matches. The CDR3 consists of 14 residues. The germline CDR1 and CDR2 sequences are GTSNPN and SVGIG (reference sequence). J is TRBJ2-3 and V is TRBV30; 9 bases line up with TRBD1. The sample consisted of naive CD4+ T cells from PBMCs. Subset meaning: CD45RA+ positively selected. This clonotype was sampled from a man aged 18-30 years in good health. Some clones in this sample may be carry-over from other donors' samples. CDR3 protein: CAWSVQGAEDTQYF. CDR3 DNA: TGTGCCTGGAGCGTACAGGGGGCGGAAGATACGCAGTATTTT.